Below, one T cell receptor (beta chain) is given with its context. Its antigen remains unidentified. This record comes from a study of T cell responses to AZD1222 COVID-19 vaccine. CDR1 is KGHSH and CDR2 is LQKENI in the germline V gene. This CDR3 contains 15 residues. Trimming cost V 4 bases and J 3 bases; bases outside gene matches: 6. Only in-frame clones appear in the TCRdb table, and some are missing; sequencing was by immunoSEQ multiplex PCR. The table shows 110,000 to 150,000 clones, with 80% to 90% occurring only once. Study observations and caveats: No day 14 peak samples; only post-peak repertoires were characterized. In the spike-specific TCR repertoire, nearly half reportedly target unmutated variant regions. White British donors predominated, females outnumbered males, and clonal diversity was possibly underestimated. Dominant CD4 TCR responses targeted spike regions 160-218 and 743-854.

The chain carries TRBV18 and TRBJ2-1, with TRBD2 matching 7 bases. The receptor comes from an adult in good health. Specimen: peripheral blood, collected on day 0 of AZD1222 vaccination. The CDR3: CASSRPSSGYNEQFF. The CDR3 DNA is TGTGCCAGCTCACGCCCCTCTAGCGGCTACAATGAGCAGTTCTTC.